The 17 T cell receptor beta chains given below trace back to one sample, sequenced in a study of T cell responses to AZD1222 COVID-19 vaccine. Profiling relied on immunoSEQ multiplex PCR, and the TCRdb table lists in-frame clones only, not all of them. The data contain approximately 150,000 clones, roughly 90% of them singletons. This material consisted of peripheral blood, taken on day 0 of AZD1222 vaccination. The receptors here all came from an adult in good health.

In regard to this clone: The sample has other DNA sequences that encode this CDR3 too. The chain joins TRBV19 to TRBJ1-2, with 9 bases lining up with TRBD1. Unmatched junction bases numbered 5, after V lost 3 bases and J lost 6 bases. The CDR3 runs to 14 residues. CDR1 and CDR2 (germline): LNHDA, SQIVND (reference sequence). CDR3: CASSIGQGYDGYTF. CDR3 coding DNA: TGTGCCAGTAGTATCGGACAGGGGTACGATGGCTACACCTTC.

As regards this clone: The DNA is left out, because the CDR3 cannot be placed on it with certainty; the CDR3 is given as TCRdb lists it. The chain carries TRBV12-3 or TRBV12-4 and TRBJ2-1; the tabulated D call, TRBD1, remains unverified against the DNA. The CDR3 length is 12 residues, termini included. The chain's CDR3 is CASSFGTGIEFF.

The V call is TRBV7-2, the J call TRBJ2-1; TRBD1 matches at 10 bases. Trimming took 1 base from V and 6 from J; bases not matched to a gene: 3. The CDR3 runs to 15 residues. CDR1 is SGHTA, CDR2 FQGNSA, per germline. The CDR3 sequence: CASSLGQGAINEQFF. CDR3 bases: TGTGCCAGCAGCTTAGGACAGGGGGCAATCAATGAGCAGTTCTTC. Looking up the rest from reference TRBV7-2 and TRBJ2-1 gives the full variable domain: GAGVSQSPSNKVTEKGKDVELRCDPISGHTALYWYRQSLGQGLEFLIYFQGNSAPDKSGLPSDRFSAERTGGSVSTLTIQRTQQEDSAVYLCASSLGQGAINEQFFGPGTRLTVL.

The chain recombines TRBV2 with TRBJ1-1; D is perhaps TRBD1 (6 bases). CDR1 and CDR2 from the germline V gene are SNHLY and FYNNEI. CDR3 length: 13 amino acids. V shed 0 bases and J shed 10 bases, with 12 bases lying between them. The CDR3 region has the DNA TGTGCCAGCAGTGAAGCGCTACAGGGAGTAGCTTTCTTT. This encodes CASSEALQGVAFF.

The rearrangement uses TRBV19 and TRBJ1-4; no firm D call. The germline V gene has CDR1 LNHDA and CDR2 SQIVND (reference sequence). The CDR3 spans 13 residues. The V end lost 5 bases, the J end lost 3 bases, and 7 bases lay between the germline ends. DNA of the CDR3: TGTGCCAGTAGTGGGTTACCTAATGAAAAACTGTTTTTT. Its protein is CASSGLPNEKLFF.

This CDR3 is CASSFASEQYF. CDR3 coding DNA: TGTGCCAGCAGCTTCGCCTCCGAGCAGTACTTC. The chain links TRBV5-4 to TRBJ2-7; D is undetermined. The CDR3 loop spans 11 amino acids. The V and J ends lost 2 bases and 6 bases respectively, with 6 bases between them. CDR1 and CDR2 (germline): SGHNT, YYREEE (reference sequence).

The chain couples TRBV7-9 to TRBJ1-4; D not certain. Germline CDR1 reads SEHNR; CDR2 reads FQNEAQ (reference sequence). V lost 2 bases and J lost 8, with 15 bases in between. CDR3 length: 15 residues. The CDR3 spells CASSLYEVGKEKLFF. CDR3 bases: TGTGCCAGCAGCTTATATGAGGTGGGAAAAGAAAAACTGTTTTTT.

The V gene is TRBV7-2, the J gene TRBJ2-7; D remains ambiguous. This CDR3 has 14 amino acids. Between the trimmed V and J ends, which lost 5 bases and 1 base, there was a span of 12 bases. Germline loops: CDR1 SGHTA, CDR2 FQGNSA. The CDR3 DNA reads TGTGCCAGCAGCAGAGGTACCCCGTCCTACGAGCAGTACTTC. It specifies CASSRGTPSYEQYF.

This rearrangement joins TRBV30 to TRBJ1-4; 7 bases align to TRBD1. Germline V gene data show CDR1 as GTSNPN and CDR2 as SVGIG (reference sequence). V was pared by 3 bases and J by 0 bases, with 4 bases of the junction left unmatched. This CDR3 contains 15 residues. The CDR3 loop reads CAWRRQGATNEKLFF. CDR3 DNA: TGTGCCTGGAGGAGGCAGGGGGCAACTAATGAAAAACTGTTTTTT.

This clone showed up just a few times. The chain is built from TRBV14 and TRBJ1-1; D not resolved. The germline V and J ends were trimmed by 1 base and 3 bases, with 6 bases remaining between them. The CDR3 consists of 13 residues. CDR1 is SGHDN, CDR2 FVKESK, per germline. The chain's CDR3 is CASSQVLYTEAFF. The CDR3 DNA reads TGTGCCAGCAGCCAAGTTTTGTACACTGAAGCTTTCTTT.

This clone was seen a single time. CDR3 DNA sequence: TGTGCCAGCAGCGTAAGAGGGGCACCCTTGAGTTCACCCCTCCACTTT. This translates into CASSVRGAPLSSPLHF. J is TRBJ1-6 and V is TRBV9; possibly TRBD1 for D (5 bases). V was clipped by 1 base and J by 9 bases, with 17 bases between them. Germline V gene sequence: CDR1 SGDLS, CDR2 YYNGEE. The CDR3 is 16 amino acids. The variable domain in full, with the rest retrieved from reference TRBV9 and TRBJ1-6, is DSGVTQTPKHLITATGQRVTLRCSPRSGDLSVYWYQQSLDQGLQFLIQYYNGEERAKGNILERFSAQQFPDLHSELNLSSLELGDSALYFCASSVRGAPLSSPLHFGNGTRLTVT.

This chain uses TRBV7-9 with TRBJ2-1; 12 bases are a match to TRBD2. Per germline, CDR1 SEHNR and CDR2 FQNEAQ (reference sequence). This CDR3 has 17 residues. With V trimmed by 0 bases and J by 6 bases, 6 bases remained unmatched. The CDR3 is CASSLAHPSGGGNEQFF. The DNA of the CDR3 is TGTGCCAGCAGCTTAGCGCATCCTAGCGGGGGGGGCAATGAGCAGTTCTTC.

The chain carries TRBV3-1 (or the pseudogene TRBV3-2) and TRBJ1-2; 11 bases map to TRBD1. The V segment lost 4 bases and the J segment 3 bases; nucleotides outside the gene matches: 4. CDR1 is LGHDT, CDR2 YNNKEL, per germline (reference sequence). CDR3 length: 15 amino acids. The CDR3 protein is CASSRGQGGYYGYTF. The CDR3 DNA follows: TGTGCCAGCAGCCGGGGACAGGGGGGGTACTATGGCTACACCTTC.

The gene calls are TRBV2 and TRBJ2-7; D is perhaps TRBD1 (6 bases). Germline values: CDR1 SNHLY, CDR2 FYNNEI. The CDR3 covers 18 residues. V shed 4 bases and J shed 0 bases, with 22 bases lying between them. CDR3 in DNA: TGTGCCAGCAGTGGGACCCCCGGCTGGGACACCAACTCCTACGAGCAGTACTTC. Translated: CASSGTPGWDTNSYEQYF.

The CDR3 coding sequence is TGTGCCAGCAGCTTAGTAGGGACGGCGAACACCGGGGAGCTGTTTTTT. Translated, it gives CASSLVGTANTGELFF. This chain connects TRBV7-2 to TRBJ2-2, with D perhaps being TRBD1 or TRBD2 (5 bases each). The CDR3 totals 16 residues. With 1 base removed from V and 0 bases from J, the gap between germline ends came to 9 bases. CDR1 is SGHTA and CDR2 is FQGNSA in the germline V gene.

The chain employs TRBV9 and TRBJ1-5; no definite D call. The ends were cut back, 4 bases at V and 0 bases at J, with 11 bases in the middle. The CDR3 is 15 residues long. CDR1 SGDLS and CDR2 YYNGEE come from the germline V gene. The CDR3 nucleotides read TGTGCCAGCAGCCCGACACCATATAGCAATCAGCCCCAGCATTTT. Its translation is CASSPTPYSNQPQHF.

J is TRBJ1-1 and V is TRBV6-1, with 9 bases aligning to TRBD1. The CDR3 consists of 18 residues. Germline CDR1 MNHNS, CDR2 SASEGT. The V gene end was trimmed by 4 bases and the J gene end by 4 bases; junction bases not matched to a gene: 16. The CDR3 spells CASSGTPGQGRRGTEAFF. The DNA of the CDR3 is TGTGCCAGCAGTGGCACCCCGGGACAGGGAAGGAGAGGCACTGAAGCTTTCTTT.